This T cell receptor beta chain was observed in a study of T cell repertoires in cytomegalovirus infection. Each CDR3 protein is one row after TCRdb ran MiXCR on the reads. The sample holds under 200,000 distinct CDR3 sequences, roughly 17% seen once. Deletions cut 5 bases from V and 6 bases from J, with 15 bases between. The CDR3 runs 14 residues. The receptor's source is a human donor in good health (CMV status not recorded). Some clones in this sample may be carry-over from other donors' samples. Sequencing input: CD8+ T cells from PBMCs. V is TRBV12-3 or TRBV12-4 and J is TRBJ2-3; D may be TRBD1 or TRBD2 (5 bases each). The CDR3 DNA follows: TGTGCCAGCAGTGCTTCTCGAGGGGACGATACGCAGTATTTT. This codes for CASSASRGDDTQYF.